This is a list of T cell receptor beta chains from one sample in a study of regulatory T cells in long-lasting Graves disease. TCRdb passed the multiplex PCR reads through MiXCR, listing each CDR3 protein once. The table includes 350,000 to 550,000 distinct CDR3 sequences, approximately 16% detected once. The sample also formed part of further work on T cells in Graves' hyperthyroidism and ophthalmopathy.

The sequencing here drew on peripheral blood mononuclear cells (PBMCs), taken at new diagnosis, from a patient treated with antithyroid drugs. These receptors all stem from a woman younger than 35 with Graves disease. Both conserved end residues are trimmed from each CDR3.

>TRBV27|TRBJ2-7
ASSHYLAGAGYEQY
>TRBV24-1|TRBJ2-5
ATSDYAICFQY
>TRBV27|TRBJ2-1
ASRPQGLAGGPSYNEQF
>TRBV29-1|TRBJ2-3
SSKREDPDTQY
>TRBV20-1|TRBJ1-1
SAVQTQNTEAF
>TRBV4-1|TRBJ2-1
ASSQVATENNEQF
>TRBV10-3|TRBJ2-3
AISGQAGTDTQY
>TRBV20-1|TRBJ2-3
SAEGVQDVRDTQY
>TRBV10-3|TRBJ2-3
AISLEADTQY
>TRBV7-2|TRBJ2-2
ASSPRAAGVDTGELF
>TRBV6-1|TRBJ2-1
ASRSSGATNNEQF
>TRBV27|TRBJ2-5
ASRPVQGGPQY
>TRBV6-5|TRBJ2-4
ASSYSGTLAKDIQY
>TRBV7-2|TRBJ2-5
ASSVRGRETQY
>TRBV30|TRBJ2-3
ACWAATDTQY
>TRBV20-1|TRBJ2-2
SARTSGSSGTGELF
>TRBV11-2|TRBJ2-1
ASSFASLPTRIVNEQF
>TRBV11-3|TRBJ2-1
ASSLRGTGREQF
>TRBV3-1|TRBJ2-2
ASSQLEVPGELF
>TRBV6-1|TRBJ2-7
ASSLLGGAGDEQY
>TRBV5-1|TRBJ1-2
ASSLGDRSYGYT
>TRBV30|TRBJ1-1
AWRPRTGTRVNTEAF
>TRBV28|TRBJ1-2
ASSLNKIGTIYGYT
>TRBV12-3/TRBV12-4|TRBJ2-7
ASSLVAGDGEQY
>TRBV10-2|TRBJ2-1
ASSDPGQGWNEQF
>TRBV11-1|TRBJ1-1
ASSILGNTEAF
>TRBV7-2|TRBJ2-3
ASSLLGDTQY
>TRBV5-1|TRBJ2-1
ASSSRTVSSYNEQF
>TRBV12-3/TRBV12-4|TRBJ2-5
VSSSLAGRETQY
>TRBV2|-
ASSEEGTIYEQY
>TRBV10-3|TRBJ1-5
AISAYEQGYSNQPQH
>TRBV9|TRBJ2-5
ASSVGGGGLETQY
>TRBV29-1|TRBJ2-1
SVEATRNEQF
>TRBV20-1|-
SARGLAGGTQETQY
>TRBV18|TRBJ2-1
ASSPLLNNEQF
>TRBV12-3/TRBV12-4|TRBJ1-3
ASSFKGYSTIY
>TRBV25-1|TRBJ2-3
ASSKLGTSVTDTQY
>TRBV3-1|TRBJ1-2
ASSQGRDRGYT
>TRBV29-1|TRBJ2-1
SVDSTGGINEQF
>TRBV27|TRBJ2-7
ASSLLGGAIYEQY
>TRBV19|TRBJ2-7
ASSMDPSGSYEQY
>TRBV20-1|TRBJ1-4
SAPNYGAGEKLF
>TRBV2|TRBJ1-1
ASSEWQAQAF
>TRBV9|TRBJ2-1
ASSVAGGGSSYNEQF
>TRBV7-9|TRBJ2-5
ASSSLSLETQY
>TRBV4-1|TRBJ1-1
ASSQVQGANTEAF
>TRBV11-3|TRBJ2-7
ASSPTGGRLSYEQY
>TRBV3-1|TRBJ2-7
ASSQQRNSYEQY
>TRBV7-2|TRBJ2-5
ASSRAAYQETQY
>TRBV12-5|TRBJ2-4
ASGFMTSGRDLAKNIQY
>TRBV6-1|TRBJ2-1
ASSIKRGNEQF
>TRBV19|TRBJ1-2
ASSGEPPDYGYT
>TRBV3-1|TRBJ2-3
ASSGSVGDTQY
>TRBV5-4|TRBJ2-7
ASSSKRGQYEQY
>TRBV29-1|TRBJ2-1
SVEFARREAEQF
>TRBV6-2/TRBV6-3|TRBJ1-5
ASTTTGGESNQPQH
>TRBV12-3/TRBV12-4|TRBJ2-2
ASSFLNTQRDRKNTGELF
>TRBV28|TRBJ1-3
ASSLFQAGGGDGDTIY